The clone carrying this T cell receptor beta chain was detected only a few times. The sample originates from a study of blood T cells in healthy people across ages. Deletions cut 1 base from V and 5 bases from J, with 8 bases between. Per germline, CDR1 MNHEY and CDR2 SVGEGT. The CDR3 sequence is 13 residues long. The authors ran a second PCR of 7 to 11 cycles using a sample-barcoded 5' primer and a J-beta primer mix. TCRdb independently ran MiXCR on the 5' RACE reads; one entry per CDR3 protein. Of fewer than 2,000,000 distinct CDR3 sequences detected, roughly two fifths appear once; the ten largest clones hold more than 20%.

The chain combines TRBV6-2 or TRBV6-3 with TRBJ2-5; D gene ambiguous. The source of this sequence is a human donor in good health. Sequenced: blood. Written as DNA, the CDR3 is TGTGCCAGCAGTTACTTGATGGCGGAGACCCAGTACTTC. This codes for CASSYLMAETQYF.